This T cell receptor (beta chain) derives from a study of vaccination effects on CD4 cells after COVID-19. About the study: Prior to sequencing, the ViraFEST assay stimulated PBMC with viral peptide pools, which expanded the antigen-specific CD4+ T cells. Early and late post-vaccination samples came from a few convalescent patients.

Profiling relied on immunoSEQ multiplex PCR, and the TCRdb table lists in-frame clones only, not all of them. The sample consists of around 50,000 clones, around 74% of them appearing once. Only a few counts were recorded for this clone. Its antigen is currently unknown. This CDR3 region has 15 residues. V lost 1 base and J lost 0, with 10 bases in between. CDR1 and CDR2 (germline): SGHAT, FQNNGV. General study results and limits: There were few convalescent patients in the study and no early post-infection timepoints.

Upon completion of roughly ten days in culture, CD4+ T cells were isolated. This individual contracted SARS-CoV-2 between March and December 2020, as verified by PCR. Vaccination of participants consisted of two doses of either the BNT162b2 or mRNA-1273 vaccine. Both day 3 and day 7 saw half the medium replaced with IL-2 medium. J is TRBJ2-7 and V is TRBV11-2, with D perhaps matching TRBD1 (5 bases). This sample comprised CD4+ T cells from PBMCs cultured without peptide, obtained after COVID-19 vaccination. The sequence was obtained from a human donor who had a prior SARS-CoV-2 infection. The CDR3 reads CASSLVLDNSYEQYF. DNA of the CDR3: TGTGCCAGCAGCTTAGTCCTGGACAACTCCTACGAGCAGTACTTC. The full variable domain, with the rest looked up from reference TRBV11-2 and TRBJ2-7, is EAGVAQSPRYKIIEKRQSVAFWCNPISGHATLYWYQQILGQGPKLLIQFQNNGVVDDSQLPKDRFSAERLKGVDSTLKIQPAKLEDSAVYLCASSLVLDNSYEQYFGPGTRLTVT.